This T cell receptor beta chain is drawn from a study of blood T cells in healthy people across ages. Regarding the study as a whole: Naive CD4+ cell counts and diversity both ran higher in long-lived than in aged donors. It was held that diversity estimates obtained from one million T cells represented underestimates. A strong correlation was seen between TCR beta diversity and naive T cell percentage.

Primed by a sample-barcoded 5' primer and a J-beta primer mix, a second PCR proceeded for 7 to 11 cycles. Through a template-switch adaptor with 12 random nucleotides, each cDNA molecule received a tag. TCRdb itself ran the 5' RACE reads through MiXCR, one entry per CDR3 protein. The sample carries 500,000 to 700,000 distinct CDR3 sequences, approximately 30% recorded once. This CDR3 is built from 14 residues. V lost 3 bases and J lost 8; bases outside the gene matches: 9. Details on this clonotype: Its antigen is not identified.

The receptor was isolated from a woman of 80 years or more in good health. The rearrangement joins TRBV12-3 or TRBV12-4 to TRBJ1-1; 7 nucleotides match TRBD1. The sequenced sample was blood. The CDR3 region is CASSLDRPGPEAFF. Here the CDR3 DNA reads TGTGCCAGCAGTTTGGACAGGCCGGGCCCCGAAGCTTTCTTT.